Listed below are T cell receptor beta chains from one sample, sequenced in a study of beta chain features in type 1 diabetes. Measured with immunoSEQ multiplex PCR; TCRdb has only the in-frame clones, and not every one. The sample gives some 700,000 clones, under 15% of which show up once; around 0.022% is in the top ten. The sequenced sample consisted of naive CD4+ T cells from blood. The receptors here all came from a man between 18 and 29 years old with type 1 diabetes. Each CDR3 is given with its conserved first and last residue. The D gene is left open where the match is weak. A row's size may be missing; if present it is once, few, many or a size class.

v_call,cdr3_length,j_call,d_call,clone_size,cdr3_nt,cdr3_aa
TRBV5-1,12,TRBJ1-1,NA,NA,TGCGCCAGCAGCCACAGACAGGAAGAGGCTTTCTTT,CASSHRQEEAFF
TRBV7-2,14,TRBJ2-7,NA,NA,TGTGCCAGCAGCTTACCCGGGTTCGGCTACGAGCAGTACTTC,CASSLPGFGYEQYF
TRBV5-4,15,TRBJ2-1,NA,few,TGTGCCAGCAGCCCAGAGGCCAGCTCCTACAATGAGCAGTTCTTC,CASSPEASSYNEQFF
TRBV2,13,TRBJ2-7,NA,few,TGTGCCAGCAGTGATAAGAGGCTCTCCGAGCAGTACTTC,CASSDKRLSEQYF
TRBV7-3,13,TRBJ2-6,NA,NA,TGTGCCAGCAGCTTCGGTGGGGCCAACGTCCTGACTTTC,CASSFGGANVLTF
TRBV28,11,TRBJ2-7,NA,few,TGTGCCAGCAGAACCGGCTACGAGCAGTACTTC,CASRTGYEQYF
TRBV11-2,13,TRBJ1-2,TRBD1,NA,TGTGCCAGCGGGACAGGGAATTACTATGGCTACACCTTC,CASGTGNYYGYTF
TRBV28,16,TRBJ1-5,NA,few,TGTGCCAGCAGTTTGGGGTCTGGGGTCGGATATCAGCCCCAGCATTTT,CASSLGSGVGYQPQHF
TRBV18,14,TRBJ1-2,NA,NA,TGTGCCAGCTCCCCCGAGGAAGCAGTCTATGGCTACACCTTC,CASSPEEAVYGYTF
TRBV7-2,13,TRBJ1-4,NA,NA,TGTGCCAGCAGCGCGAGGACAGCTGAAAAACTGTTTTTT,CASSARTAEKLFF
TRBV5-1,14,TRBJ2-5,NA,NA,TGCGCCAGCAGCTTGGTCTCCGGAGGGGAGACCCAGTACTTC,CASSLVSGGETQYF
TRBV7-7,18,TRBJ2-5,TRBD2,NA,TGTGCCAGCAGCCCTACGTCTCAAGGACTAGCGGGACAAGAGACCCAGTACTTC,CASSPTSQGLAGQETQYF
TRBV30,15,TRBJ1-3,NA,NA,TGTGCCTGGAGTCGCGGGTTCCCACCTGGAAACACCATATATTTT,CAWSRGFPPGNTIYF
TRBV9,15,TRBJ1-5,NA,few,TGTGCCAGCAGCGTAGGGGCCGAGGGTTATCAGCCCCAGCATTTT,CASSVGAEGYQPQHF
TRBV5-4,14,TRBJ2-7,NA,few,TGTGCCAGCAGCTTAGCGGACAGAACCTACGAGCAGTACTTC,CASSLADRTYEQYF
TRBV25-1,17,TRBJ2-6,NA,NA,TGTGCCAGCAGTGAATCTCAGGGGATGGCGGGGGCCAACGTCCTGACTTTC,CASSESQGMAGANVLTF
TRBV29-1,13,TRBJ1-1,NA,NA,TGCAGCGTGATCGGGCAGTTGAACACTGAAGCTTTCTTT,CSVIGQLNTEAFF
TRBV27,15,TRBJ1-2,TRBD1,NA,TGTGCCAGCAGTTTATGGGGACAGGGAAAGTATGGCTACACCTTC,CASSLWGQGKYGYTF
TRBV2,15,TRBJ1-5,TRBD1,NA,TGTGCCAGCAGTGATGGACAGGCGTACAATCAGCCCCAGCATTTT,CASSDGQAYNQPQHF
TRBV7-8,14,TRBJ1-5,NA,few,TGTGCCAGCACCCCGGGGACTGTCAATCAGCCCCAGCATTTT,CASTPGTVNQPQHF
TRBV6-6,15,TRBJ1-1,TRBD1,few,TGTGCCAGCAGCCCTGGACAGGGTTACGGCACTGAAGCTTTCTTT,CASSPGQGYGTEAFF
TRBV6-1,13,TRBJ2-7,NA,NA,TGTGCCAGCTCACAGGACAGACCCTACGAGCAGTACTTC,CASSQDRPYEQYF
TRBV18,13,TRBJ2-7,NA,NA,TGTGCCAGCTCACCACAGGGAGGCGACGAGCAGTACTTC,CASSPQGGDEQYF
TRBV29-1,14,TRBJ1-1,NA,NA,TGCAGCGGGACCTGGGGGGACGAGAACACTGAAGCTTTCTTT,CSGTWGDENTEAFF
TRBV6-5,16,TRBJ2-5,TRBD1,NA,TGTGCCAGCAGTTACTCGACAGGGCTCGGGCAAGAGACCCAGTACTTC,CASSYSTGLGQETQYF
TRBV27,15,TRBJ2-1,NA,NA,TGTGCCAGCAGTCTGCAGGGTAGGCGAGGTAATGAGCAGTTCTTC,CASSLQGRRGNEQFF
TRBV30,13,TRBJ1-1,NA,NA,TGTGCCTGGAGTAGGTCAGCGAACACTGAAGCTTTCTTT,CAWSRSANTEAFF
TRBV18,15,TRBJ1-6,TRBD1,few,TGTGCCAGCTCACTTCAGGGGGGATTAGATTCACCCCTCCACTTT,CASSLQGGLDSPLHF
TRBV6-5,15,TRBJ2-2,TRBD1,few,TGTGCCAGCAGCCGGGGACAGCCGAACACCGGGGAGCTGTTTTTT,CASSRGQPNTGELFF
TRBV30,15,TRBJ1-2,TRBD1,NA,TGTGCCTGGAGTGTAAAGCCGACAGGGAGTGGTGGCTACACCTTC,CAWSVKPTGSGGYTF
TRBV5-1,15,TRBJ2-3,TRBD2,NA,TGCGCCAGCAGCTGGGTAGCGGGGACCACAGATACGCAGTATTTT,CASSWVAGTTDTQYF
TRBV11-3,16,TRBJ2-1,TRBD1,few,TGTGCCAGCAGCTTAGGGACAGGAGACGTCTCCAATGAGCAGTTCTTC,CASSLGTGDVSNEQFF
TRBV2,13,TRBJ2-2,NA,NA,TGTGCCAGCAAGGGCAGTAACACCGGGGAGCTGTTTTTT,CASKGSNTGELFF
TRBV2,14,TRBJ1-3,TRBD1,few,TGTGCCAGCACCCAGGGACAGCCTGGAAACACCATATATTTT,CASTQGQPGNTIYF
TRBV5-1,13,TRBJ2-7,NA,NA,TGCGCCAGCAGCTTGGACAGGCCTTACGAGCAGTACTTC,CASSLDRPYEQYF
TRBV7-6,15,TRBJ1-4,NA,few,TGTGCCAGCAGCTCACAGTCATCCCAAAATGAAAAACTGTTTTTT,CASSSQSSQNEKLFF
TRBV30,14,TRBJ2-1,NA,NA,TGTGCCTGGAGTCTCGGGACTTCCTACAATGAGCAGTTCTTC,CAWSLGTSYNEQFF
TRBV9,17,TRBJ1-2,TRBD1,once,TGTGCCAGCAGCGTAGTAGGGACAGGGGAACGGGGCTATGGCTACACCTTC,CASSVVGTGERGYGYTF
TRBV14,15,TRBJ2-5,NA,NA,TGTGCCAGCAGCCAAGATCTCGCACCCCAAGAGACCCAGTACTTC,CASSQDLAPQETQYF
TRBV2,10,TRBJ2-5,NA,NA,TGTGCCAGCGGGCGCGAGACCCAGTACTTC,CASGRETQYF
TRBV30,11,TRBJ2-3,NA,few,TGTGCCTGGAGTGGGGCCCTAGCGCAGTATTTT,CAWSGALAQYF
TRBV18,16,TRBJ2-3,TRBD2,NA,TGTGCCAGCTCACCACCGCTGCGGGGGGACACAGATACGCAGTATTTT,CASSPPLRGDTDTQYF
TRBV29-1,12,TRBJ2-3,NA,few,TGCAGCGTTGAAGAAGGCGGAGATACGCAGTATTTT,CSVEEGGDTQYF
TRBV6-6,15,TRBJ2-3,TRBD2,few,TGTGCCAGCAGCCGCTCTGGGGGGGGCACAGATACGCAGTATTTT,CASSRSGGGTDTQYF
TRBV6-1,13,TRBJ2-7,NA,NA,TGTGCCAGCAGTGACGCGGCCCGGTACGAGCAGTACTTC,CASSDAARYEQYF
TRBV20-1,11,TRBJ2-1,NA,NA,TGCAGTGCTAGAGACTACAATGAGCAGTTCTTC,CSARDYNEQFF
TRBV7-9,13,TRBJ1-1,NA,few,TGTGCCAGCAGCAAAGAGGTGAACACTGAAGCTTTCTTT,CASSKEVNTEAFF
TRBV30,15,TRBJ2-1,TRBD1,few,TGTGCCTGGAGCGCCCGACAGGGGTTCTACAATGAGCAGTTCTTC,CAWSARQGFYNEQFF
TRBV21-1,16,TRBJ1-1,NA,NA,TGTGCCAGCAGCCCCCGAGGTCCTACACGTTACACTGAAGCTTTCTTT,CASSPRGPTRYTEAFF
TRBV30,13,TRBJ1-2,NA,NA,TGTGCCTGGAGTGTACTACAGGGCTATGGCTACACCTTC,CAWSVLQGYGYTF